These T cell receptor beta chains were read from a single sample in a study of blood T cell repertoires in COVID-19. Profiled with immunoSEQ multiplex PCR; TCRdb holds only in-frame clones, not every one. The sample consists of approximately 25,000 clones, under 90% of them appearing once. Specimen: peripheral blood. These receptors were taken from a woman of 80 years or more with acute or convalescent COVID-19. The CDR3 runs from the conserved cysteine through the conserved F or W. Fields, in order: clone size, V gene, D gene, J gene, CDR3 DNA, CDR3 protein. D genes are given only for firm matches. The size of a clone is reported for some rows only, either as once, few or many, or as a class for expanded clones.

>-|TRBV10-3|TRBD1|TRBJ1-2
TGTGCCATCGAGGGGACAGGACGTGGCTACACCTTC
CAIEGTGRGYTF
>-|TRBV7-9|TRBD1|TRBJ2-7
TGTGCCAGCAGCTTAACGGGACAGGGAAAGAGGTACGAGCAGTACTTC
CASSLTGQGKRYEQYF
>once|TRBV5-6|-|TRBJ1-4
TGTGCCAGCAGCTCATTGGGGGGTGGAACTAATGAAAAACTGTTTTTT
CASSSLGGGTNEKLFF
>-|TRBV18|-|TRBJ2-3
TGTGCCAGCTCACCACGCCGGACTAGCACAGATACGCAGTATTTT
CASSPRRTSTDTQYF
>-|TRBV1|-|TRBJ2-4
TGCACCAGCAGCCAGATTAACCCAAAGCTAGCCAAAAACATTCAGTACTTC
CTSSQINPKLAKNIQYF
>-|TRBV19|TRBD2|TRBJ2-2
TGTGCCAGTGTCTCGGGGCGGGAGATCGTCGGGGAGCTGTTTTTT
CASVSGREIVGELFF
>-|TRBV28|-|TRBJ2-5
TGTGCCAGCAGTTACTCTAGTGGAGAGACCCAGTACTTC
CASSYSSGETQYF
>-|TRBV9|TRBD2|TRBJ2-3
TGTGCCAGCAGCGTCTTAGCGGGAGGGCGGGATACGCAGTATTTT
CASSVLAGGRDTQYF
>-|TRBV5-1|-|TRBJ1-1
TGCGCCAGCAGCCGGGGGAGGGGCTGGACCACTGAAGCTTTCTTT
CASSRGRGWTTEAFF
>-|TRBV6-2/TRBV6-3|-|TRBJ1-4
TGTGCCAGCAGTTACGGCTTCAATGAAAAACTGTTTTTT
CASSYGFNEKLFF
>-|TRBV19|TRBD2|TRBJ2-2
TGTGCCGGGTCTAGCGGGGCGAACACCGGGGAGCTGTTTTTT
CAGSSGANTGELFF
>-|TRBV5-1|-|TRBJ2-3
TGCGCCAGCAGCTTTAAGGGGGAGGGTACAGATACGCAGTATTTT
CASSFKGEGTDTQYF
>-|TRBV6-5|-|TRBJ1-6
TGTGCCAGCACCCCCGGGAGCTCCTATAATTCACCCCTCCACTTT
CASTPGSSYNSPLHF
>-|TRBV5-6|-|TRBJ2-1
TGTGCCAGCAGCCGAGGGTCCGGGAGAAATGAGCAGTTCTTC
CASSRGSGRNEQFF
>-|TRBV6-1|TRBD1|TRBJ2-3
TGTGCCAGCAGTGAAGCTGGGGACAGGGGGAATACGCAGTATTTT
CASSEAGDRGNTQYF